The clone carrying this T cell receptor (beta chain) has a handful of counts. Its target is unknown. The junction had 14 bases not matched to a gene; V was cut back by 0 bases and J by 6 bases. Germline CDR1 reads DFQATT; CDR2 reads SNEGSKA (reference sequence). The length of the CDR3 is 17 residues. The entry originates in a study of blood T cells in healthy people across ages. The overall study: Template switching recovered approximately one barcoded beta molecule for every two T cells.

Using a J-beta primer mix together with a sample-barcoded 5' primer, a second PCR was run for roughly 6 to 12 cycles. TCRdb re-derived calls from the 5' RACE reads in MiXCR, one entry per CDR3 protein. The table has approximately 800,000 distinct CDR3 sequences, approximately 35% seen once. General study points: It was held that diversity estimates obtained from one million T cells represented underestimates. Researchers said unsorted PBMCs prevented a conclusive naive versus antigen-experienced comparison.

The source of this sequence is a man younger than 35 in good health. The chain couples TRBV20-1 to TRBJ2-1; 7 nucleotides align to TRBD2. The material sequenced was blood. The DNA of the CDR3 is TGCAGTGCTAGAGATCTTTCGCGCGGGGGTCTAGGCAATGAGCAGTTCTTC. Its protein is CSARDLSRGGLGNEQFF.